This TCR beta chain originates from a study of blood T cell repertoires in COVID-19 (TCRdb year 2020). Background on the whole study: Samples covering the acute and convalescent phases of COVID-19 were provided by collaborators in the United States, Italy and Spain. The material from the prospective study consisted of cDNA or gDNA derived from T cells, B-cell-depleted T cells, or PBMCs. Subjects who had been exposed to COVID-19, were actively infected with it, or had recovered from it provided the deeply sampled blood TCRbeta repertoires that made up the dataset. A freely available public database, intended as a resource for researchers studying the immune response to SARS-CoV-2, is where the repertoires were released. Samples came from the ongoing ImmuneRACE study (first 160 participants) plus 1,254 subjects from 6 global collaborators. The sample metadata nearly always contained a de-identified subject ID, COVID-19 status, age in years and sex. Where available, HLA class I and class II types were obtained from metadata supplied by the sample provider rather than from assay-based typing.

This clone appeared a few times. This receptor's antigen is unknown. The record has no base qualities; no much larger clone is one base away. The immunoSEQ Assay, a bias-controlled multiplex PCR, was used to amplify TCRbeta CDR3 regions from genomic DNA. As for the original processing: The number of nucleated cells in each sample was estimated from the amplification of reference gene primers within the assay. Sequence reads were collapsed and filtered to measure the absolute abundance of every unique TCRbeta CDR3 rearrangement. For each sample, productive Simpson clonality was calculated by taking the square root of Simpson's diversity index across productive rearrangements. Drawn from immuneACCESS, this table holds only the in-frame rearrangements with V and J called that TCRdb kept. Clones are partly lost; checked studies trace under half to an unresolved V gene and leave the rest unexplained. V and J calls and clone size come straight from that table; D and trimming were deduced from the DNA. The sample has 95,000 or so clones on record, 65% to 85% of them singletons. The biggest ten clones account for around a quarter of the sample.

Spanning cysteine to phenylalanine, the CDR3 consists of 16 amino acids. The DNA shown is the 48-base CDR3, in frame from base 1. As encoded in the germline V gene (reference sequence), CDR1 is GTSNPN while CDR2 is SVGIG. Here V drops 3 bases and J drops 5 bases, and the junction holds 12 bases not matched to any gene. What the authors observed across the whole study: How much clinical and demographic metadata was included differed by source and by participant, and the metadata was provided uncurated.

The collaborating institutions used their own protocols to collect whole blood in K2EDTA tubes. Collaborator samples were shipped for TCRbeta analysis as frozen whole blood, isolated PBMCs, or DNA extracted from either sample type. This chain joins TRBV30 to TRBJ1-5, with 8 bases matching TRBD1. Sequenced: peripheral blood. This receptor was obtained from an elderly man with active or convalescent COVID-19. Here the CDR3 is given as CAWSVDRPGGYQPQHF. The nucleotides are TGTGCCTGGAGCGTGGATCGGCCAGGGGGCTATCAGCCCCAGCATTTT.